This is a list of T cell receptor beta chains from one sample in a study of CD4 T cells in relation to SARS-CoV-2 and coronaviruses. Clones were read by immunoSEQ multiplex PCR, and TCRdb kept only the in-frame ones, dropping some. The table includes approximately 19,000 clones, roughly three quarters detected once. No antigen has been assigned to these receptors. Input material: CD4+ T cells from PBMCs, cultured in vitro. Receptors were obtained from a human donor in good health. Both conserved end residues are part of each CDR3. The D gene is left open where the match is weak. Not every row has a clone size; where given, it reads once, few, many or a size class.

d_call j_call clone_size v_call cdr3_nt cdr3_aa
NA TRBJ2-5 NA TRBV18 TGTGCCAGCTCACCCCCAGCCACGAGGCCCGAGACCCAGTACTTC CASSPPATRPETQYF
TRBD2 TRBJ2-1 NA TRBV7-3 TGTGCCAGCAGCCCCAGTAGCGGGAGTCCCCCCTACAATGAGCAGTTCTTC CASSPSSGSPPYNEQFF
TRBD2 TRBJ2-7 NA TRBV7-8 TGTGCCAGCAGCTTATTCCCCACTAGCGGGACTCGCGAGCAGTACTTC CASSLFPTSGTREQYF
NA TRBJ1-4 NA TRBV6-2/TRBV6-3 TGTGCCAGCAGTTCACCACGGCGGGGAGGCGGAGGGGAAAAACTGTTTTTT CASSSPRRGGGGEKLFF
TRBD1 TRBJ1-5 NA TRBV27 TGTGCCAGCAGTGTGGGGACAGGCAGCAATCAGCCCCAGCATTTT CASSVGTGSNQPQHF
NA TRBJ2-1 NA TRBV15 TGTGCCACCAGCAGAGATCGGCCCAGCTATGAGCAGTTCTTC CATSRDRPSYEQFF
NA TRBJ1-4 NA TRBV6-5 TGTGCCAGCAGAAAGGGACGGGTGCGTGAAAAACTGTTTTTT CASRKGRVREKLFF
TRBD1 TRBJ1-2 once TRBV29-1 TGCAGCGTTAACGACAGGGGATCGGGCGGCTACACCTTC CSVNDRGSGGYTF
TRBD1 TRBJ2-3 NA TRBV19 TGTGCCAGTACTAACAGGGGCCTGGGAGATACGCAGTATTTT CASTNRGLGDTQYF
TRBD1 TRBJ1-1 NA TRBV10-1 TGCGCCAGCAGTAAGGGACAGTCGAACACTGAAGCTTTCTTT CASSKGQSNTEAFF